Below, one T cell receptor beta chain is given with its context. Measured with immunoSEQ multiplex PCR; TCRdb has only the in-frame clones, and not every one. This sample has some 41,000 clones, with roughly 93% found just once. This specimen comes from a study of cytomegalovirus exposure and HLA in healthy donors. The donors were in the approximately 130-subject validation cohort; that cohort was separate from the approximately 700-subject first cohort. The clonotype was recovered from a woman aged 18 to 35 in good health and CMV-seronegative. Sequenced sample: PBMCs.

The CDR3 reads CASSPKGALGNTIYF. CDR3 nucleotide sequence: TGTGCCAGCAGCCCCAAGGGGGCTTTAGGAAACACCATATATTTT. The chain carries TRBV6-5 and TRBJ1-3; 7 bases agree with TRBD1. Unmatched junction bases numbered 9, after V lost 6 bases and J lost 4 bases. This CDR3 region has 15 residues. Germline assignment: CDR1 MNHEY and CDR2 SVGAGI.